The sequence of this T cell receptor beta chain was determined in a study of blood T cell repertoires in COVID-19. Turning to the study itself: Samples of COVID-19 (acute and convalescent) were obtained from the United States, Italy and Spain. In each case, the material was cDNA or gDNA derived from T cells, B-cell-depleted T cells, or PBMCs.

Germline CDR1 is SEHNR and CDR2 is FQNEAQ (reference sequence). V was clipped by 5 bases and J by 3 bases, with 13 bases between them. The CDR3 sequence is 14 residues long. Source study methods: Estimated nucleated cell counts came from reference gene primer amplification. Assay: immunoSEQ multiplex PCR; the TCRdb copy retains only in-frame clones and omits some. Clonal size and the V and J genes are those of that table, whereas D and trimming came from the DNA. Of some 360,000 clones listed, roughly 86% are singletons. Recruited during active infection, patients (from Seattle) were subsequently followed longitudinally.

This receptor was identified in a woman aged 60 to 75 with COVID-19, enrolled during active disease. The chain employs TRBV7-9 and TRBJ1-2; D may be TRBD1 (6 bases). Sequencing used peripheral blood. The CDR3 spells CASSPDRLYYGYTF. The CDR3 DNA reads TGTGCCAGCAGCCCGGACAGACTATACTATGGCTACACCTTC.